This TCR beta chain was captured by sequencing in a study of control samples from healthy donors and cancer patients. CDR3 size: 16 residues. V was cut by 0 bases and J by 2 bases, with 13 bases left in between. Per germline, CDR1 SGDLS and CDR2 YYNGEE. Produced via immunoSEQ multiplex PCR; TCRdb's table is partial and in-frame only. Among some 120,000 clones listed, approximately 88% were seen once. The TCR comes from a man aged 50 to 60 in good health. The chain is built from TRBV9 and TRBJ2-3; D uncertain. Sequencing was carried out using blood. The CDR3 protein is CASSVGSGFLTDTQYF. DNA for the CDR3: TGTGCCAGCAGCGTAGGATCAGGCTTCCTCACAGATACGCAGTATTTT.